The clone carrying this T cell receptor beta chain was seen once. Original handling: Estimated nucleated cell counts came from reference gene primer amplification. Libraries were prepared by immunoSEQ multiplex PCR; TCRdb keeps only in-frame clonotypes and omits some of them. The V and J calls and the clone size are those of that table, but D and trimming were determined from the DNA. The sample lists under 250,000 clones, 65% to 90% occurring once. The data are from a study of blood T cell repertoires in COVID-19. Turning to the study itself: T cells, B-cell-depleted T cells, or PBMCs provided the cDNA or gDNA that served as material.

This study enrolled people aged roughly 18 to 89 from approximately 24 US geographic areas. Participants were placed into cohorts based on the clinical history they reported. This clonotype originated in a woman aged 50 to 65 with acute COVID-19. The sample comprised PBMCs or T cells enriched from blood (not recorded which).

In DNA, the CDR3 is TGTGCCAGCAGCCAATTCGGTCAGGGGGCAACTATTAATTCACCCCTCCACTTT. This encodes CASSQFGQGATINSPLHF. This sequence joins TRBV14 and TRBJ1-6; 8 bases are shared with TRBD1. The CDR3 loop spans 18 amino acids. Trimming at V came to 2 bases and at J to 6 bases, leaving 12 bases not matched to a gene. The germline V gene encodes CDR1 SGHDN and CDR2 FVKESK.